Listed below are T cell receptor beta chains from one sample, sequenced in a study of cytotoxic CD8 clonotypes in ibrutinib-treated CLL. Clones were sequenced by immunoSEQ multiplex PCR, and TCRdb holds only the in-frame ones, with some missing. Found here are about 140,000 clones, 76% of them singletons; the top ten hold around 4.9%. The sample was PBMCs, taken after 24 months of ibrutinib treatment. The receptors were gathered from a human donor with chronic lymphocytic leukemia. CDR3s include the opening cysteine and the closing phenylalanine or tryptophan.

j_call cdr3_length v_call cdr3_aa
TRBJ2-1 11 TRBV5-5 CASSLTVEQFF
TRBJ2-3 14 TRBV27 CASRGPRGLDTQYF
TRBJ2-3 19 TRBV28 CASSLPLTPLAALGDTQYF
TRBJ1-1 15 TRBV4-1 CASSQDWGGLTEAFF
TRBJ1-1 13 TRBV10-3 CATGMGVDTEAFF
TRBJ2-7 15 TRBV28 CASSPGTDQSYEQYF
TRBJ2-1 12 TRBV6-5 CASSYVANEQFF
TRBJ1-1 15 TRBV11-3 CASSPRGVPDTEAFF
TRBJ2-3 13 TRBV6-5 CASSRGLPDTQYF
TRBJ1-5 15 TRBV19 CASSGALYSNQPQHF
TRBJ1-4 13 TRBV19 CASSWQSGEKLFF
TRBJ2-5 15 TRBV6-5 CASSYSIGGGETQYF
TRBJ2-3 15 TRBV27 CASSLLGLREDTQYF
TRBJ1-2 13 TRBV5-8 CASSPSPNYGYTF
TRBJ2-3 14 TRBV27 CASSFLASTDTQYF
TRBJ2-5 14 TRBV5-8 CASSAGQPGETQYF
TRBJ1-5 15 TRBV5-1 CASSLAGTGRQPQHF
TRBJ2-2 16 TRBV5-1 CASSLGAGLNTGELFF
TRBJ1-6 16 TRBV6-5 CASSFSPTGPSSPLHF
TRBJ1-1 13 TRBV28 CASSGQGRTEAFF
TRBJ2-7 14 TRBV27 CASSLSGSLKEQYF
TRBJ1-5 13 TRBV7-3 CASSLTSDQPQHF
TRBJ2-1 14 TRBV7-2 CASSLSVGASEQFF
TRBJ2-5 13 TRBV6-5 CASSQGSQGTQYF
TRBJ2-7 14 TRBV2 CASSGSRAPYEQYF